This T cell receptor beta chain appears in the sequencing data of a study of T cells in Graves' hyperthyroidism and ophthalmopathy. On the study more broadly: Peripheral blood was collected at initial diagnosis, before any treatment.

Germline V gene data show CDR1 as MNHEY and CDR2 as SVGEGT. The ends were cut back, 10 bases at V and 0 bases at J, with 12 bases in the middle. The CDR3 runs 13 residues. Patients aged 18 to 65 had newly diagnosed hyperthyroidism lasting under 2 months. Not enrolled were patients with uncontrolled infection, other autoimmune disease, pregnancy or lactation. This clonotype was observed a handful of times. RNA transcripts gave rise to amplified TCR beta CDR3 regions. The TCR CDR3 first-round RT-PCR relied on the HTBI primer set. TCRdb called the multiplex PCR reads again in MiXCR, with one record for every CDR3 protein. The table includes hundreds of thousands of distinct CDR3 sequences, 16% detected once.

The sequence came from a woman younger than 35 with Graves' hyperthyroidism. Sequenced input: blood. The chain couples TRBV6-2 or TRBV6-3 to TRBJ1-2; D is unclear. CDR3 DNA: TGTGCCACAGTTAATGCGGCTAACTATGGCTACACCTTC. The encoded protein is CATVNAANYGYTF.